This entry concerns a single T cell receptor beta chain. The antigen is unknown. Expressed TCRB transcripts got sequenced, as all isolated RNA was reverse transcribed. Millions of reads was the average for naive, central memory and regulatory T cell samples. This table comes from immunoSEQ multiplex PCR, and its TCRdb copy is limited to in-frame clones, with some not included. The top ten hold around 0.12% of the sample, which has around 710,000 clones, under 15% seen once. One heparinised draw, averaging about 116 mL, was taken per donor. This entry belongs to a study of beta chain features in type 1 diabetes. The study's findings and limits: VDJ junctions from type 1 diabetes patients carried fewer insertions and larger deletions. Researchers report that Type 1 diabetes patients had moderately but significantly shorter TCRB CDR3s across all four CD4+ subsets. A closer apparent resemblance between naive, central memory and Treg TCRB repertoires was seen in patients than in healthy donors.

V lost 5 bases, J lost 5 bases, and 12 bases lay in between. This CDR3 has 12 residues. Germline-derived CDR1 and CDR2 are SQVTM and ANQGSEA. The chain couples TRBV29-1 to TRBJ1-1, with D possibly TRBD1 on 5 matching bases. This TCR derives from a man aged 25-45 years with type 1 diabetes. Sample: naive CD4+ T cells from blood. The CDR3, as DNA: TGCAGCGTTTGGGGAGGGGTAACTGAAGCTTTCTTT. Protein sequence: CSVWGGVTEAFF.